The 2 T cell receptor beta chains in this list originate from one sample, sequenced in a study of T cell responses to AZD1222 COVID-19 vaccine (dated by TCRdb to the early 2020s). This specimen's time point label, per the study, means: baseline before first vaccination. Receptor libraries were prepared by the immunoSEQ multiplex PCR assay. Held by TCRdb, this immuneACCESS table contains in-frame sequences only and omits some clones. Under half of the omission traces to an unresolved V gene where checked; the cause of the rest is unknown. The sample data list more than 70,000 clones, and approximately 88% of these were observed just once. The ten largest clones add up to approximately 15% of the sample. The sample was peripheral blood, taken on day 0 of AZD1222 vaccination. These receptors were obtained from an adult in good health.

J is TRBJ1-6 and V is TRBV5-1; tentatively, D is TRBD1 (5 bases). Germline assignment: CDR1 SGHRS and CDR2 YFSETQ. V shed 1 base and J shed 7 bases, with 12 bases lying between them. The CDR3 extends over 15 amino acids. CDR3: CASSLMGRENSPLHF. CDR3 in DNA: TGCGCCAGCAGCTTGATGGGACGGGAAAATTCACCCCTCCACTTT.

The chain carries TRBV29-1 and TRBJ1-2, with 8 nucleotides matching TRBD1. The CDR3 is 15 amino acids. After removal of 3 bases from V and 1 base from J, the junction contained 7 bases not matched to a gene. Looked up from germline, CDR1 is SQVTM and CDR2 is ANQGSEA. CDR3 nucleotide sequence: TGCAGCGTTGATAAGGCGACAGGGGATAACTATGGCTACACCTTC. Protein product: CSVDKATGDNYGYTF.